Sequencing of this TCR beta chain was carried out in a study of cytomegalovirus exposure and HLA in healthy donors. Across the study: Tens of millions of unique TCRs from HLA-typed donors were held in an early release of data. The Caucasian-associated ancestry cluster contained 65% to 85% of the 398 genotyped donors.

Vbeta (60) and Jbeta (13) primers were used in the PCR. The assay was immunoSEQ multiplex PCR, and TCRdb's table has in-frame clones only and misses some. The sample shows more than 80,000 clones, roughly 63% of them seen only once. This clone showed up just once. V lost 2 bases, J lost 3 bases, and 5 bases lay in between. The germline gives CDR1 MNHEY, CDR2 SVGAGI. This CDR3 has 13 amino acids. This sequence joins TRBV6-5 and TRBJ1-5; D remains unclear. The receptor was isolated from a man aged 50 to 59 in good health and CMV-seronegative. The sequencing input was PBMCs. CDR3 region: CASSYQNNQPQHF. In nucleotides, the CDR3 is TGTGCCAGCAGTTACCAAAACAATCAGCCCCAGCATTTT.